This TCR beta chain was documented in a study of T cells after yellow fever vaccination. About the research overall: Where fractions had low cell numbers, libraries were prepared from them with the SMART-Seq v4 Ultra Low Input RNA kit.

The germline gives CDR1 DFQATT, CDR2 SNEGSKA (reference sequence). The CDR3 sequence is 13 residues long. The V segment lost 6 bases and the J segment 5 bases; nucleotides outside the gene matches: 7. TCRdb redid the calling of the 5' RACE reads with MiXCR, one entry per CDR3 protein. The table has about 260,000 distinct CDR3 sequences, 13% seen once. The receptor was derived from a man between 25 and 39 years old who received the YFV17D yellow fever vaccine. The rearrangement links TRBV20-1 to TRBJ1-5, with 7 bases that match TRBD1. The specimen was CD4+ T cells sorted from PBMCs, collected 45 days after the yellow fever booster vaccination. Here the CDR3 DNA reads TGCAGTGCCCACAGGGGCCTCCATCAGCCCCAGCATTTT. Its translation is CSAHRGLHQPQHF.